This passage covers 4 T cell receptor beta chains from one sample sequenced in a study of blood T cell repertoires in acute mononucleosis. Stated time point: acute infectious mononucleosis, at clinical presentation within 2 weeks of symptom onset (visit 1). Repertoires were generated with immunoSEQ multiplex PCR, while TCRdb's copy carries only in-frame clones and drops some. The top ten clones hold 51% of a sample with over 2,000 clones, 55% to 80% of them seen once. Overall study results and limits: GLC-BM selection appeared to involve both TCR alpha and beta chains.

The material was EBV GLC epitope tetramer+ CD8+ T cells sorted from PBMCs, obtained during acute infectious mononucleosis. The subset here: CD8 T cells binding tetramer with EBV BMLF1 280-288 peptide (GLC-BM). These receptors were collected from a woman between 18 and 30 years old with infectious mononucleosis caused by EBV.

Concerning this clone: A read error likely explains this, since a far larger clone differs by one base. The chain has TRBV29-1 and TRBJ1-2; maybe TRBD1 (5 bases). From germline, CDR1 is SQVTM and CDR2 ANQGSEA. The CDR3 length is 12 residues. CDR3 DNA: TGCAGCGTGGGGGGGAGCTTCTATGTCTACACCTTC. Translated: CSVGGSFYVYTF. Together with reference TRBV29-1 and TRBJ1-2, the CDR3 gives the full variable domain: SAVISQKPSRDICQRGTSLTIQCQVDSQVTMMFWYRQQPGQSLTLIATANQGSEATYESGFVIDKFPISRPNLTFSTLTVSNMSPEDSSIYLCSVGGSFYVYTFGSGTRLTVV.

The chain links TRBV7-6 to TRBJ2-1, with 9 bases aligning to TRBD1. Looked up from germline, CDR1 is SGHVS and CDR2 is FNYEAQ. V was clipped by 5 bases and J by 8 bases; unmatched bases: 4. This CDR3 has 13 amino acids. The CDR3 bases are TGTGCCAGCAGCGCGACAGGGGGGGATGAGCAGTTCTTC. Its protein is CASSATGGDEQFF.

Regarding this clone: A far more abundant clone sits one base away, making this likely a read error. The CDR3 sequence: CASSVAGNEQFF. For the CDR3, the DNA is TGTGCCAGCAGCGTAGCCGGGAATGAGCAGTTCTTC. The rearrangement links TRBV7-6 to TRBJ2-1; D remains unclear. The CDR3 has 12 residues. CDR1 and CDR2 (germline): SGHVS, FNYEAQ.

CDR3 coding DNA: TGTGCCAGCAGTGAGGGGGACATCGCCCCCGGGGAGCTGTTTTTT. The encoded protein is CASSEGDIAPGELFF. The chain joins TRBV7-2 to TRBJ2-2; D is possibly TRBD1 (6 bases). Germline CDR1 is SGHTA and CDR2 is FQGNSA. V lost 6 bases to trimming and J lost 6 bases, with 17 bases between them. CDR3 length: 15 amino acids.